What follows are 8 T cell receptor beta chains derived from one specimen sequenced in a study of early T cells in non-severe SARS-CoV-2 infection. MiXCR was run by TCRdb on the 5' RACE reads, yielding one entry per CDR3 protein. The sample contains roughly 65,000 distinct CDR3 sequences, more than 9% of which appear only once. The sample consisted of whole blood. These receptors originate from an adult who was a healthcare worker with PCR-confirmed SARS-CoV-2 infection or an uninfected control (not recorded which).

This clonotype was counted ten times or more. V and J are TRBV9 and TRBJ1-2, with D maybe TRBD1 (6 bases). CDR3 size: 16 residues. Trimming pared 0 bases from V and 2 bases from J, leaving 14 bases between. Germline-derived CDR1 and CDR2 are SGDLS and YYNGEE. CDR3 nucleotides: TGTGCCAGCAGCGTAGATGGAGGGGGAACCAACTATGGCTACACCTTC. Its translation: CASSVDGGGTNYGYTF.

In this sample, this clonotype turned up many times. The chain has TRBV12-3 or TRBV12-4 and TRBJ1-1, with D hard to call. The CDR3 is made up of 13 amino acids. The V end lost 7 bases, the J end lost 1 base, and 10 bases lay between the germline ends. CDR3 DNA sequence: TGTGCCAGCACCAGGACGGCGAACACTGAAGCTTTCTTT. Protein: CASTRTANTEAFF.

This clonotype was seen ten or more times. The V call is TRBV20-1, the J call TRBJ2-3; perhaps TRBD2 as D (6 bases). Trimming left V 3 bases short and J 2 bases short, with 21 bases between. The CDR3 loop spans 17 amino acids. CDR1 and CDR2 from the germline V gene are DFQATT and SNEGSKA (reference sequence). CDR3 sequence (DNA): TGCAGTGCTAGCGCCCCCGGGAGTGCACTATACACAGATACGCAGTATTTT. It yields the protein CSASAPGSALYTDTQYF.

This clonotype has ten or more counts. This chain joins TRBV28 and TRBJ1-4, with 7 bases identical to TRBD1. Trimming at V came to 6 bases and at J to 4 bases, leaving 8 bases not matched to a gene. The CDR3 sequence is 15 residues long. Germline V gives CDR1 MDHEN, CDR2 SYDVKM. The CDR3 sequence is CASSPWTGRNEKLFF. For the CDR3, the DNA is TGTGCCAGCAGCCCCTGGACAGGACGTAATGAAAAACTGTTTTTT.

A note on this clonotype: This may come from a read error, since a much larger clone is one base off. The chain uses TRBV4-3 and TRBJ2-7; D gene ambiguous. Germline-derived CDR1 and CDR2 are LGHNA and YSLEER. Trimming removed 1 base from V and 2 bases from J, with 9 bases in between. The CDR3 contains 14 residues. For the CDR3, the DNA is TGCGCCAGCAGCCAAGCCCACGCAGCCTACGAGCAGTACTTC. Its protein is CASSQAHAAYEQYF.

There are a few counts of this clonotype. The rearrangement uses TRBV29-1 and TRBJ1-2, with TRBD1 as a possible D gene (6 bases). The CDR3 totals 12 residues. V lost 7 bases and J lost 8, with 17 bases in between. Germline V gene lookup returns CDR1 SQVTM and CDR2 ANQGSEA. CDR3 nucleotides: TGCAGCGCGGACGAACAGGGTTGGGGCTACACCTTC. As protein: CSADEQGWGYTF.

This clonotype was detected only a few times. The rearrangement links TRBV27 to TRBJ2-7, with unresolved D. Germline V gives CDR1 MNHEY, CDR2 SMNVEV (reference sequence). Trimming took off 5 bases at V and 2 bases at J, with 13 bases between the two ends. The CDR3 totals 14 residues. CDR3 nucleotides: TGTGCCAGCAGTCGCTCCCAAACTACCTACGAGCAGTACTTC. It encodes CASSRSQTTYEQYF.

There are a few counts of this clonotype. This chain links TRBV20-1 with TRBJ2-5; D might be TRBD2 (6 bases). Germline CDR1 reads DFQATT; CDR2 reads SNEGSKA (reference sequence). CDR3 size: 18 residues. V lost 3 bases to trimming and J lost 5 bases, with 28 bases between them. CDR3 in DNA: TGCAGTGCTAGTCAGGGCATTCTGGGGGGAGTAACTAGGGAGACCCAGTACTTC. The encoded protein is CSASQGILGGVTRETQYF.